Sequencing of this T cell receptor beta chain was carried out in a study of beta chain features in type 1 diabetes. In its sample, this clone was seen a few times. Germline CDR1 and CDR2: MDHEN and SYDVKM. The CDR3 consists of 13 residues. Between the trimmed V and J ends, which lost 1 base and 6 bases, there was a span of 7 bases. The sequenced template was cDNA made from the entire isolated RNA. Here immunoSEQ multiplex PCR was the method, and the copy in TCRdb shows in-frame clones only, minus some. The data hold about 160,000 clones, with approximately 8.1% observed a single time. The source of this sequence is a man between 18 and 29 years old in good health. This sequence joins TRBV28 and TRBJ2-4, with a weak D call TRBD2 (6 bases). Sequencing was carried out using central memory CD4+ T cells from blood. The CDR3 reads CASSLSGLNIQYF. CDR3 DNA: TGTGCCAGCAGTTTATCGGGACTAAACATTCAGTACTTC.